This entry lists 31 T cell receptor beta chains sequenced from one sample in a study of CD8+ T cells in alopecia areata. Extraction of RNA preceded its reverse transcription into cDNA, which served as the sequencing template. Only in-frame clones appear in the TCRdb table, and some are missing; sequencing was by immunoSEQ multiplex PCR. The sample has approximately 110,000 clones, around three fifths seen once. Indicated treatment: oral pan-JAK inhibitor, 5-10 mg twice daily. This specimen consisted of CD8+ T cells sorted from blood, obtained at week 24, from a patient treated with tofacitinib. The receptors come from a human donor with alopecia areata.

The DNA for the CDR3 is TGTGCCTGGAGTCTGACAGGCCTCTCCTACGAGCAGTACTTC. This sequence encodes CAWSLTGLSYEQYF. J is TRBJ2-7 and V is TRBV30; D might be TRBD1 (6 bases). The CDR3 runs to 14 residues. CDR1 and CDR2 (germline): GTSNPN, SVGIG (reference sequence). Between the trimmed V and J ends, which lost 2 bases and 0 bases, there was a span of 11 bases.

V is TRBV9 and J is TRBJ2-2; D is possibly TRBD1 or TRBD2 (5 bases each). Germline-derived CDR1 and CDR2 are SGDLS and YYNGEE. V was cut by 2 bases and J by 2 bases, with 10 bases left in between. The CDR3 spans 15 residues. The CDR3 spells CASSVGDHNTGELFF. Written as DNA, the CDR3 is TGTGCCAGCAGCGTCGGGGACCATAACACCGGGGAGCTGTTTTTT.

This clone was seen a few times. The identical CDR3 is also encoded by other nucleotide sequences in the sample. The chain carries TRBV6-4 and TRBJ2-3, with 10 bases that match TRBD2. V lost 0 bases to trimming and J lost 2 bases; unmatched junction nucleotides: 2. Germline CDR1 MRHNA, CDR2 SNTAGT. This CDR3 is 16 amino acids long. CDR3 nucleotide sequence: TGTGCCAGCAGTGACTCGAGCGGGGGGGCCACAGATACGCAGTATTTT. It specifies CASSDSSGGATDTQYF.

This clone was picked up a small number of times. This rearrangement joins TRBV29-1 to TRBJ2-7; D possibly matches TRBD1 or TRBD2 (5 bases each). The CDR3 loop spans 13 amino acids. Germline loops: CDR1 SQVTM, CDR2 ANQGSEA. V was pared by 6 bases and J by 1 base, with 13 bases between. CDR3 coding DNA: TGCAGCGTGCTCCGGGACGGTTCCTACGAGCAGTACTTC. This encodes CSVLRDGSYEQYF.

This clone was recorded a few times. V and J are TRBV29-1 and TRBJ1-1; D gene ambiguous. The V and J ends lost 4 bases and 0 bases respectively, with 6 bases between them. Germline CDR1 and CDR2: SQVTM and ANQGSEA. The CDR3 loop spans 12 amino acids. The CDR3 sequence: CSVVQLNTEAFF. The CDR3 nucleotides are TGCAGCGTTGTGCAACTGAACACTGAAGCTTTCTTT.

This clone has a handful of counts. V is TRBV2 and J is TRBJ2-1, with a tentative D call TRBD2 (5 bases). CDR1 SNHLY and CDR2 FYNNEI come from the germline V gene. The CDR3 contains 12 residues. V lost 11 bases to trimming and J lost 8 bases, with 16 bases between them. CDR3 sequence: CAHGLGGDEQFF. DNA for the CDR3: TGTGCCCACGGGCTAGGAGGCGATGAGCAGTTCTTC.

This chain uses TRBV27 with TRBJ2-5, with D tentatively TRBD1 (6 bases). This CDR3 contains 14 residues. Germline V lookup: CDR1 MNHEY, CDR2 SMNVEV (reference sequence). Trimming cost V 5 bases and J 5 bases, with 15 bases left between them. CDR3 region: CASSSIGTMETQYF. The CDR3, as DNA: TGTGCCAGCAGTAGCATTGGGACAATGGAGACCCAGTACTTC.

The rearrangement uses TRBV18 and TRBJ2-5, with 12 bases fitting TRBD2. The V and J ends lost 0 bases and 2 bases, in that order; junction bases with no gene match: 10. The germline V gene has CDR1 KGHSH and CDR2 LQKENI. This CDR3 is built from 19 residues. CDR3 nucleotides: TGTGCCAGCTCACCACCCCCGGGACTAGCGGGCCGAGAGCAAGAGACCCAGTACTTC. It translates to CASSPPPGLAGREQETQYF.

Only a few counts were recorded for this clone. The genes are TRBV5-8 and TRBJ1-2; 10 bases fit TRBD1. Trimming removed 3 bases from V and 4 bases from J; junction bases left unmatched: 12. CDR3 length: 17 residues. Germline V lookup: CDR1 SGHTS, CDR2 YDEGEE. CDR3 loop: CASSSPVGTGAAYGYTF. The DNA for the CDR3 is TGTGCCAGCAGCTCCCCGGTCGGGACAGGGGCTGCCTATGGCTACACCTTC.

The V call is TRBV5-6, the J call TRBJ1-1; D is undetermined. The germline V gene encodes CDR1 SGHDT and CDR2 YYEEEE. V was shortened by 2 bases and J by 1 base, with 12 bases between the two germline ends. The CDR3 consists of 15 residues. CDR3 protein: CASSFLMAANTEAFF. The CDR3 nucleotides read TGTGCCAGCAGCTTTCTAATGGCGGCGAACACTGAAGCTTTCTTT.

The rearrangement uses TRBV7-8 and TRBJ2-7; possibly TRBD1 or TRBD2 for D (6 bases each). The CDR3 consists of 14 residues. Trimming cost V 4 bases and J 5 bases, with 15 bases left between them. Germline loops: CDR1 SGHVS, CDR2 FQNEAQ. The CDR3 nucleotides are TGTGCCAGCAGCTCAAGGTCGGGGGCACACGAGCAGTACTTC. Translated: CASSSRSGAHEQYF.

The rearrangement links TRBV19 to TRBJ2-5; D might be TRBD2 (5 bases). This CDR3 is built from 16 residues. Germline CDR1 reads LNHDA; CDR2 reads SQIVND (reference sequence). The V end was cut by 3 bases, the J end by 2 bases, with 16 bases between. This CDR3 is CASSISPEGSQETQYF. The CDR3 nucleotides read TGTGCCAGTAGTATTAGTCCCGAAGGGAGTCAAGAGACCCAGTACTTC.

The chain recombines TRBV5-1 with TRBJ2-7; D possibly corresponds to TRBD1 (7 bases). Between the trimmed V and J ends, which lost 4 bases and 3 bases, there was a span of 11 bases. Germline V lookup: CDR1 SGHRS, CDR2 YFSETQ. The CDR3 has 13 residues. The CDR3 loop reads CASSAGQNYEQYF. The CDR3 DNA reads as TGCGCCAGCAGCGCGGGACAGAACTACGAGCAGTACTTC.

The genes are TRBV4-1 and TRBJ1-5; no reliable D call. Trimming pared 4 bases from V and 1 base from J, leaving 11 bases between. The V gene's germline CDR1 is MGHRA and CDR2 YSYEKL. The CDR3 loop spans 15 amino acids. CDR3 loop: CASSPQMSSNQPQHF. The CDR3 bases are TGCGCCAGCAGCCCTCAGATGTCCAGCAATCAGCCCCAGCATTTT.

The DNA of the CDR3 is TGCGCCAGCAGCCAAGGAGGGCAGGGGCGTCGGGGGCCTGAAGCTTTCTTT. It codes for CASSQGGQGRRGPEAFF. The chain employs TRBV4-1 and TRBJ1-1; maybe TRBD1 (6 bases). Germline loops: CDR1 MGHRA, CDR2 YSYEKL. Trimming removed 1 base from V and 6 bases from J, with 21 bases in between. The CDR3 length is 17 residues.

Here the CDR3 reads CAWRTPGAKNIQYF. In nucleotides, the CDR3 is TGTGCCTGGAGGACGCCGGGGGCTAAAAACATTCAGTACTTC. The chain uses TRBV30 and TRBJ2-4, with D possibly being TRBD1 or TRBD2 (6 bases each). Trimming cost V 3 bases and J 4 bases, with 13 bases left between them. Looked up from germline, CDR1 is GTSNPN and CDR2 is SVGIG (reference sequence). The CDR3 length is 14 residues.

The chain links TRBV2 to TRBJ2-2, with D perhaps matching TRBD2 (6 bases). Germline V gene lookup returns CDR1 SNHLY and CDR2 FYNNEI. This CDR3 spans 16 amino acids. Trimming pared 8 bases from V and 2 bases from J, leaving 18 bases between. The CDR3: CASVLGEVVNTGELFF. DNA of the CDR3: TGTGCCAGCGTCCTAGGGGAGGTCGTTAACACCGGGGAGCTGTTTTTT.

This clone appeared many times. The V and J genes are TRBV9 and TRBJ1-2, with D possibly being TRBD1 (5 bases). Trimming removed 3 bases from V and 12 bases from J, with 15 bases in between. CDR1 is SGDLS and CDR2 is YYNGEE in the germline V gene. This CDR3 contains 12 residues. Here the CDR3 reads CASSAGGTLHTF. DNA for the CDR3: TGTGCCAGCAGCGCCGGTGGGACCCTTCACACCTTC.

The rearrangement uses TRBV14 and TRBJ2-7; TRBD1 matches 8 bases. CDR1 SGHDN and CDR2 FVKESK come from the germline V gene. V lost 4 bases and J lost 5; bases outside the gene matches: 7. This CDR3 has 14 amino acids. The CDR3 reads CASSLRDRIDEQYF. As DNA, the CDR3 is TGTGCCAGCAGCCTCCGGGACAGGATCGACGAGCAGTACTTC.

As regards this clone: Distinct nucleotide sequences in the sample also encode this CDR3. The chain joins TRBV7-8 to TRBJ2-5; 9 nucleotides match TRBD1. The CDR3 extends over 13 amino acids. Germline CDR1 and CDR2: SGHVS and FQNEAQ. V trimming: 5 bases; J trimming: 5 bases; junction bases outside the gene matches: 3. As DNA, the CDR3 is TGTGCCAGCAGCCTGGACAGGGGCGAGACCCAGTACTTC. Protein: CASSLDRGETQYF.

This clone has at least ten counts. This sample includes further DNA sequences coding for the same CDR3. The J gene is TRBJ2-7, the V gene TRBV7-6, with D perhaps being TRBD1 or TRBD2 (5 bases each). The germline gives CDR1 SGHVS, CDR2 FNYEAQ. Trimming pared 5 bases from V and 3 bases from J, leaving 11 bases between. The CDR3 loop spans 13 amino acids. Here the CDR3 DNA reads TGTGCCAGCAGCCCGGGACCGAACTACGAGCAGTACTTC. This translates into CASSPGPNYEQYF.

This rearrangement joins TRBV7-9 to TRBJ2-7; D is tentatively TRBD1 or TRBD2 (5 bases each). Germline CDR1 SEHNR, CDR2 FQNEAQ (reference sequence). V lost 1 base and J lost 5, with 9 bases in between. The CDR3 extends over 13 amino acids. CDR3 in amino acids: CASSLDGGHEQYF. The CDR3 region has the DNA TGTGCCAGCAGCTTAGATGGGGGTCACGAGCAGTACTTC.

The chain has TRBV6-5 and TRBJ2-5, with 8 bases identical to TRBD1. The CDR3 totals 14 residues. Trimming at V came to 2 bases and at J to 4 bases, leaving 3 bases not matched to a gene. The germline CDR1 and CDR2 sequences are MNHEY and SVGAGI. The CDR3 here is CASSYDRGGETQYF. The DNA of the CDR3 is TGTGCCAGCAGTTACGACAGGGGTGGAGAGACCCAGTACTTC.

V and J are TRBV30 and TRBJ1-1; tentative D call: TRBD1 (5 bases). Germline loops: CDR1 GTSNPN, CDR2 SVGIG (reference sequence). Trimming took off 4 bases at V and 4 bases at J, with 10 bases between the two ends. The CDR3 runs to 12 residues. The CDR3 region has the DNA TGTGCCTGGAACAGGAGGAGCACTGAAGCTTTCTTT. Its protein product is CAWNRRSTEAFF. Based on the CDR3 plus reference TRBV30 and TRBJ1-1, the full variable domain is SQTIHQWPATLVQPVGSPLSLECTVEGTSNPNLYWYRQAAGRGLQLLFYSVGIGQISSEVPQNLSASRPQDRQFILSSKKLLLSDSGFYLCAWNRRSTEAFFGQGTRLTVV.

The CDR3 DNA follows: TGTGCTAGTGGTTTGACATCCTCCGGGACAGGGAAGTTCTTC. It specifies CASGLTSSGTGKFF. The V and J genes are TRBV12-5 and TRBJ2-1; 9 bases line up with TRBD1. The germline gives CDR1 LGHNT, CDR2 FRNRAP. With V trimmed by 2 bases and J by 14 bases, 10 bases remained unmatched. The CDR3 sequence is 14 residues long. The full variable domain, rest sourced from reference TRBV12-5 and TRBJ2-1, is DARVTQTPRHKVTEMGQEVTMRCQPILGHNTVFWYRQTMMQGLELLAYFRNRAPLDDSGMPKDRFSAEMPDATLATLKIQPSEPRDSAVYFCASGLTSSGTGKFFGPGTRLTVL.

This clone was seen a few times. The rearrangement joins TRBV7-2 to TRBJ2-7, with TRBD1 matching over 10 bases. The CDR3 has 14 residues. V gave up 5 bases and J gave up 2 bases; unmatched junction bases: 3. Germline V gives CDR1 SGHTA, CDR2 FQGNSA. DNA of the CDR3: TGTGCCAGCAGCACGGACAGGGGGACCTACGAGCAGTACTTC. Its translation: CASSTDRGTYEQYF.

The chain has TRBV7-9 and TRBJ2-1; 7 bases line up with TRBD2. The CDR3 is 12 amino acids. V gave up 5 bases and J gave up 7 bases; unmatched junction bases: 2. Germline V lookup: CDR1 SEHNR, CDR2 FQNEAQ (reference sequence). CDR3 coding DNA: TGTGCCAGCAGCGTGGGACTAAATGAGCAGTTCTTC. The encoded protein is CASSVGLNEQFF.

The chain recombines TRBV11-2 with TRBJ2-7; D tentatively fits TRBD1 or TRBD2 (5 bases each). Trimming shortened V by 1 base and J by 2 bases, and 18 bases separated the two germline ends. CDR3 length: 17 residues. The germline gives CDR1 SGHAT, CDR2 FQNNGV. The CDR3 spells CASSLGVGEGPAYEQYF. CDR3 nucleotide sequence: TGTGCCAGCAGCTTAGGAGTAGGAGAGGGGCCTGCCTACGAGCAGTACTTC.

The chain combines TRBV4-3 with TRBJ2-2; 11 positions match TRBD2. V lost 4 bases to trimming and J lost 0 bases; unmatched junction nucleotides: 4. The germline gives CDR1 LGHNA, CDR2 YSLEER. The CDR3 extends over 17 amino acids. The CDR3 coding sequence is TGCGCCAGCAGCCGCCTACTAGCGGGGGCGAACACCGGGGAGCTGTTTTTT. Translated: CASSRLLAGANTGELFF.

This clone was counted between two and nine times. CDR3 in amino acids: CAWSVVAGTEAFF. CDR3 coding DNA: TGTGCCTGGAGTGTAGTGGCAGGCACTGAAGCTTTCTTT. The chain carries TRBV30 and TRBJ1-1; D call uncertain. Per the germline V gene, CDR1 is GTSNPN and CDR2 is SVGIG (reference sequence). The CDR3 extends over 13 amino acids. Trimming took 0 bases from V and 4 from J, leaving 9 bases between them.

The chain uses TRBV15 and TRBJ2-1, with D unresolved. The germline V gene encodes CDR1 LNHNV and CDR2 YYDKDF (reference sequence). There are 12 residues in the CDR3. V lost 1 base to trimming and J lost 9 bases, with 7 bases between them. The CDR3 reads CATSRAGPEQFF. The CDR3 DNA is TGTGCCACCAGCAGAGCCGGGCCTGAGCAGTTCTTC.